These 23 T cell receptor beta chains share one sample of origin, sequenced in a study of STAT3 mutations in large granular lymphocyte leukemia. General study results and limits: Every T-LGLL patient had at least one immunodominant TCRbeta clonotype.

Their cognate antigens are unknown. The repertoire was sequenced with immunoSEQ multiplex PCR; TCRdb's copy has only in-frame clones and lacks some. Among roughly 40,000 clones, roughly 88% were seen once, and the ten largest hold about 0.46%. What was sequenced was PBMCs. Receptor source: a human donor with T large granular lymphocyte leukemia. Some clones in this sample may be carry-over from other donors' samples.

The CDR3 is CASSHNGAALRPQHF. The CDR3 DNA is TGCGCCAGCAGCCATAATGGGGCAGCATTAAGGCCCCAGCATTTT. The chain recombines TRBV4-1 with TRBJ1-5, with TRBD1 as a possible D gene (5 bases). Germline-derived CDR1 and CDR2 are MGHRA and YSYEKL. V lost 3 bases and J lost 9, with 18 bases in between. The CDR3 has 15 amino acids.

V and J are TRBV19 and TRBJ1-1; 12 bases fit TRBD1. Germline V gene sequence: CDR1 LNHDA, CDR2 SQIVND (reference sequence). This CDR3 comprises 16 residues. Trimming took 1 base from V and 2 from J; bases not matched to a gene: 2. CDR3 coding DNA: TGTGCCAGTAGTATAGCTGGGACAGGGGGCAACACTGAAGCTTTCTTT. This sequence encodes CASSIAGTGGNTEAFF.

This rearrangement joins TRBV7-9 to TRBJ1-2; 10 nucleotides align to TRBD1. V dropped 4 bases and J dropped 8; count of bases not matched to a gene: 13. CDR1 is SEHNR and CDR2 is FQNEAQ in the germline V gene (reference sequence). The CDR3 length is 16 residues. CDR3 in DNA: TGTGCCAGCAGCTACGCTGCCCACGGGACAGGGGACGGCTACACCTTC. It specifies CASSYAAHGTGDGYTF.

This clone turned up a few times. J is TRBJ1-5 and V is TRBV10-2, with TRBD1 identical over 9 bases. CDR1 is WSHSY, CDR2 SAAADI, per germline. Germline trimming cut 3 bases from V and 5 bases from J; bases unmatched to any gene: 5. The CDR3 length is 15 residues. The CDR3 DNA reads TGCGCCAGCAGTGAATCGGGACAGGGCCATCAGCCCCAGCATTTT. The encoded protein is CASSESGQGHQPQHF.

The chain links TRBV2 to TRBJ1-2; D not certain. The CDR3 consists of 13 residues. Trimming left V 4 bases short and J 0 bases short, with 6 bases between. In germline, CDR1 is SNHLY, CDR2 FYNNEI. CDR3 sequence: CASSVEANYGYTF. The CDR3 bases are TGTGCCAGCAGTGTAGAGGCTAACTATGGCTACACCTTC. Using reference TRBV2 and TRBJ1-2 for the parts outside the CDR3, the full variable domain is EPEVTQTPSHQVTQMGQEVILRCVPISNHLYFYWYRQILGQKVEFLVSFYNNEISEKSEIFDDQFSVERPDGSNFTLKIRSTKLEDSAMYFCASSVEANYGYTFGSGTRLTVV.

This sequence joins TRBV30 and TRBJ1-2; 9 nucleotides align to TRBD1. V gave up 0 bases and J gave up 7 bases; unmatched junction bases: 9. The CDR3 sequence is 15 residues long. Germline CDR1 is GTSNPN and CDR2 is SVGIG (reference sequence). CDR3 sequence (DNA): TGTGCCTGGAGTGTTACAGGGGGCAATAGGGGTGGCTACACCTTC. Its translation is CAWSVTGGNRGGYTF.

The chain employs TRBV28 and TRBJ1-1, with D unresolved. This CDR3 has 13 amino acids. Per the germline V gene, CDR1 is MDHEN and CDR2 is SYDVKM. V dropped 4 bases and J dropped 5 bases, with 11 bases sitting between them. The CDR3 is CASSSRGRTEAFF. The CDR3, as DNA: TGTGCCAGCAGTTCCCGTGGACGGACTGAAGCTTTCTTT.

The chain joins TRBV30 to TRBJ1-5; 8 bases are a match to TRBD1. The germline CDR1 and CDR2 sequences are GTSNPN and SVGIG (reference sequence). The CDR3 has 15 amino acids. The ends lost 4 bases at V and 2 bases at J; junction bases unmatched: 7. CDR3 in DNA: TGTGCCTGGAACCAGGGGGCTGGCGGCAATCAGCCCCAGCATTTT. Residues: CAWNQGAGGNQPQHF.

The V and J genes are TRBV2 and TRBJ2-7; D may be TRBD1 (5 bases). The CDR3 runs 14 residues. V lost 3 bases and J lost 2, with 11 bases in between. Germline CDR1 SNHLY, CDR2 FYNNEI. This CDR3 is CASSDEVGAYEQYV. The CDR3 DNA is TGTGCCAGCAGTGACGAGGTAGGGGCCTACGAGCAGTACGTC.

The genes are TRBV6-1 and TRBJ1-2; 9 positions agree with TRBD1. Germline V gives CDR1 MNHNS, CDR2 SASEGT. V trimming: 3 bases; J trimming: 2 bases; junction bases outside the gene matches: 4. The CDR3 sequence is 15 residues long. CDR3 coding DNA: TGTGCCAGCAGTGATATAGGGACAGGGAACTATGGCTACACCTTC. Translation: CASSDIGTGNYGYTF.

This clone was seen only a few times. The chain carries TRBV6-1 and TRBJ2-7; 10 bases fit TRBD2. The CDR3 is 14 residues long. Per the germline V gene, CDR1 is MNHNS and CDR2 is SASEGT. The J segment lost 7 bases and the V segment lost 2 bases, leaving 5 bases of the junction unmatched. CDR3: CASSELAGAREQYV. As DNA, the CDR3 is TGTGCCAGCAGTGAACTAGCGGGGGCGAGGGAGCAGTACGTC.

This clone was counted a single time. The J gene is TRBJ1-4, the V gene TRBV10-3, with D unclear. The CDR3 sequence is 12 residues long. CDR1 and CDR2 (germline): ENHRY, SYGVKD. V was trimmed by 10 bases and J by 3 bases, leaving 9 bases between them. DNA for the CDR3: TGTGCCACACGTAGTGCTAATGAAAAACTGTTTTTT. It is translated as CATRSANEKLFF.

The rearrangement joins TRBV6-1 to TRBJ2-2, with TRBD1 identical over 9 bases. The junction had 4 bases not matched to a gene; V was cut back by 5 bases and J by 3 bases. CDR1 MNHNS and CDR2 SASEGT come from the germline V gene. The CDR3 length is 15 residues. The CDR3 sequence is CASSRRTGDTGELFF. The CDR3, as DNA: TGTGCCAGCAGTAGACGGACAGGGGACACCGGGGAGCTGTTTTTT.

The chain joins TRBV27 to TRBJ1-5; possibly TRBD1 for D (5 bases). Per the germline V gene, CDR1 is MNHEY and CDR2 is SMNVEV (reference sequence). The CDR3 covers 15 residues. The V end was cut by 6 bases, the J end by 0 bases, with 12 bases between. The CDR3 loop is CASRAEGSSNQPQHF. CDR3 DNA: TGTGCCAGCAGGGCGGAGGGGTCTAGCAATCAGCCCCAGCATTTT.

This chain connects TRBV2 to TRBJ1-2; D is ambiguous. This CDR3 comprises 11 residues. Germline V gene data show CDR1 as SNHLY and CDR2 as FYNNEI. Trimming removed 8 bases from V and 3 bases from J, with 7 bases in between. The CDR3 nucleotides read TGTGCCAGCCTCACCGACTATGGCTACACCTTC. Encoded protein: CASLTDYGYTF.

This clone was counted a few times. This chain uses TRBV2 with TRBJ1-2, with D unresolved. CDR1 is SNHLY and CDR2 is FYNNEI in the germline V gene. Trimming took off 7 bases at V and 0 bases at J, with 3 bases between the two ends. This CDR3 has 11 residues. CDR3 sequence reads: CASTPNYGYTF. CDR3 bases: TGTGCCAGCACCCCTAACTATGGCTACACCTTC.

The CDR3 loop is CASSYEGGSDEQYF. The CDR3 nucleotides read TGTGCCAGCAGTTACGAGGGCGGGAGCGACGAGCAGTACTTC. The chain uses TRBV6-5 and TRBJ2-7, with 7 positions matching TRBD2. Germline V gives CDR1 MNHEY, CDR2 SVGAGI. J gave up 5 bases and V 2 bases, and 6 bases lay outside the gene matches. This CDR3 has 14 residues.

The J gene is TRBJ2-5, the V gene TRBV20-1; tentatively, D is TRBD2 (6 bases). Trimming shortened V by 6 bases and J by 5 bases, and 10 bases separated the two germline ends. CDR3 length: 11 residues. CDR1 is DFQATT, CDR2 SNEGSKA, per germline (reference sequence). CDR3 DNA sequence: TGCAGTGCCCCGGGGAGGGAGACCCAGTACTTC. Protein product: CSAPGRETQYF.

The CDR3, as DNA: TGCGCCAGCAGCCAAGGTCAGGGACATCAGCCCCAGCATTTT. Translation: CASSQGQGHQPQHF. The rearrangement joins TRBV4-3 to TRBJ1-5; D may be TRBD1 (5 bases). This CDR3 comprises 14 residues. Germline V gives CDR1 LGHNA, CDR2 YSLEER. V was trimmed by 1 base and J by 5 bases, leaving 9 bases between them.

The chain employs TRBV5-6 and TRBJ1-1, with a tentative D call TRBD1 (6 bases). In germline, CDR1 is SGHDT, CDR2 YYEEEE. The CDR3 has 14 amino acids. V was clipped by 3 bases and J by 3 bases, with 12 bases between them. CDR3 bases: TGTGCCAGCAGCTCCCCAAGGGGGGACACTGAAGCTTTCTTT. This encodes CASSSPRGDTEAFF.

This chain uses TRBV7-9 with TRBJ2-2; D is unresolved. The CDR3 totals 14 residues. V was shortened by 2 bases and J by 3 bases, with 7 bases between the two germline ends. CDR1 and CDR2 (germline): SEHNR, FQNEAQ (reference sequence). The CDR3 loop reads CASSLNSHTGELFF. The DNA for the CDR3 is TGTGCCAGCAGCTTAAACAGCCACACCGGGGAGCTGTTTTTT. Filled out from reference TRBV7-9 and TRBJ2-2, the complete variable domain reads DTGVSQNPRHKITKRGQNVTFRCDPISEHNRLYWYRQTLGQGPEFLTYFQNEAQLEKSRLLSDRFSAERPKGSFSTLEIQRTEQGDSAMYLCASSLNSHTGELFFGEGSRLTVL.

This rearrangement joins TRBV6-5 to TRBJ1-1, with D possibly matching TRBD1 (5 bases). This CDR3 is 13 amino acids long. V was trimmed by 5 bases and J by 1 base, leaving 8 bases between them. Germline V CDR1 and CDR2: MNHEY, SVGAGI. The CDR3 sequence is CASSRGQNTEAFF. As DNA, the CDR3 is TGTGCCAGCAGTAGAGGACAGAACACTGAAGCTTTCTTT.

There are a few counts of this clone. The chain is built from TRBV30 and TRBJ1-5; weak D call: TRBD1 (5 bases). Trimming stripped 1 base from V and 4 bases from J, with 8 bases between. Germline V gives CDR1 GTSNPN, CDR2 SVGIG (reference sequence). CDR3 length: 13 residues. The CDR3 region is CAWSGRENQPQHF. The DNA of the CDR3 is TGTGCCTGGAGTGGCAGGGAAAATCAGCCCCAGCATTTT.